These 24 T cell receptor beta chains originate from one sample sequenced in a study of T cell responses to AZD1222 COVID-19 vaccine. Produced via immunoSEQ multiplex PCR; TCRdb's table is partial and in-frame only. The table has approximately 120,000 clones, 90% to 95% seen once. This specimen consisted of peripheral blood, obtained on day 0 of AZD1222 vaccination. The receptors were sampled from an adult in good health.

The chain employs TRBV7-9 and TRBJ1-4; D gene unclear. The germline gives CDR1 SEHNR, CDR2 FQNEAQ (reference sequence). Trimming shortened V by 5 bases and J by 8 bases, and 18 bases separated the two germline ends. The CDR3 consists of 15 residues. CDR3 in DNA: TGTGCCAGCAGCATGGCCGGACCAAGAGGGGAAAAACTGTTTTTT. As protein: CASSMAGPRGEKLFF.

This sequence joins TRBV2 and TRBJ1-5; 7 bases map to TRBD1. V lost 4 bases, J lost 4 bases, and 7 bases stayed unmatched. CDR1 and CDR2 from the germline V gene are SNHLY and FYNNEI. The CDR3 totals 15 residues. The CDR3 nucleotides read TGTGCCAGCAGTGCAATCCAGGGGGAGAATCAGCCCCAGCATTTT. Translated, it gives CASSAIQGENQPQHF.

In this sample, this clone turned up once. The chain links TRBV6-6 to TRBJ1-5, with unresolved D. The CDR3 is made up of 15 amino acids. Germline CDR1 and CDR2: MNHNY and SVGAGI (reference sequence). With 1 base removed from V and 8 bases from J, the gap between germline ends came to 15 bases. In DNA form, the CDR3 reads TGTGCCAGCAGTTACTATCTAGGTGGTGGGGAGCCCCAGCATTTT. It specifies CASSYYLGGGEPQHF.

The chain carries TRBV11-2 and TRBJ1-1; a weak D match, TRBD1 (6 bases). Germline loops: CDR1 SGHAT, CDR2 FQNNGV. Trimming pared 4 bases from V and 4 bases from J, leaving 13 bases between. This CDR3 has 14 residues. The CDR3 sequence: CASSSPIGGTEAFF. The CDR3 DNA is TGTGCCAGCAGCTCTCCCATAGGGGGCACTGAAGCTTTCTTT.

By share of the sample, this clone is large. The chain uses TRBV3-1 (or the pseudogene TRBV3-2) and TRBJ1-3; no definite D call. The CDR3 is made up of 17 amino acids. V shed 1 base and J shed 2 bases, with 15 bases lying between them. The germline V gene has CDR1 LGHDT and CDR2 YNNKEL (reference sequence). CDR3: CASSQGIAAHAGNTIYF. For the CDR3, the DNA is TGTGCCAGCAGCCAAGGGATCGCGGCCCATGCTGGAAACACCATATATTTT.

The chain has TRBV18 and TRBJ1-1; no clear D gene. From germline, CDR1 is KGHSH and CDR2 LQKENI. CDR3 length: 16 amino acids. V lost 2 bases to trimming and J lost 3 bases, with 16 bases between them. CDR3 bases: TGTGCCAGCTCACCAGGTGAGGGAAGGATGCACACTGAAGCTTTCTTT. Translating it yields CASSPGEGRMHTEAFF. The entire variable domain, with the rest obtained from reference TRBV18 and TRBJ1-1, is as follows: NAGVMQNPRHLVRRRGQEARLRCSPMKGHSHVYWYRQLPEEGLKFMVYLQKENIIDESGMPKERFSAEFPKEGPSILRIQQVVRGDSAAYFCASSPGEGRMHTEAFFGQGTRLTVV.

The chain carries TRBV7-9 and TRBJ2-2; D may be TRBD2 (5 bases). The V gene lost 4 bases and the J gene lost 4 bases, with 13 bases spanning the gap. The CDR3 consists of 15 residues. Germline V CDR1 and CDR2: SEHNR, FQNEAQ (reference sequence). The CDR3 coding sequence is TGTGCCAGCAGCTGGAGCCGGGAACCCACCGGGGAGCTGTTTTTT. Amino acid sequence: CASSWSREPTGELFF. Together with reference TRBV7-9 and TRBJ2-2, the CDR3 gives the full variable domain: DTGVSQNPRHKITKRGQNVTFRCDPISEHNRLYWYRQTLGQGPEFLTYFQNEAQLEKSRLLSDRFSAERPKGSFSTLEIQRTEQGDSAMYLCASSWSREPTGELFFGEGSRLTVL.

J is TRBJ2-7 and V is TRBV19, with a possible D match to TRBD1 (6 bases). The CDR3 has 14 amino acids. Germline V CDR1 and CDR2: LNHDA, SQIVND (reference sequence). The V end lost 4 bases, the J end lost 3 bases, and 13 bases lay between the germline ends. The CDR3 protein is CASSSPDRDYEQYF. The DNA of the CDR3 is TGTGCCAGTAGTAGCCCGGACAGAGACTACGAGCAGTACTTC. The complete variable domain, with remaining parts taken from reference TRBV19 and TRBJ2-7, reads DGGITQSPKYLFRKEGQNVTLSCEQNLNHDAMYWYRQDPGQGLRLIYYSQIVNDFQKGDIAEGYSVSREKKESFPLTVTSAQKNPTAFYLCASSSPDRDYEQYFGPGTRLTVT.

The chain carries TRBV29-1 and TRBJ1-4; D is undetermined. There are 11 residues in the CDR3. CDR1 and CDR2 (germline): SQVTM, ANQGSEA. Trimming took off 6 bases at V and 8 bases at J, with 10 bases between the two ends. The CDR3 DNA sequence: TGCAGCGTCTTTACTAGGGAAAAACTGTTTTTT. Translating gives CSVFTREKLFF.

The genes are TRBV30 and TRBJ1-6; TRBD1 might be the D (5 bases). CDR3 length: 15 amino acids. Per germline, CDR1 GTSNPN and CDR2 SVGIG (reference sequence). V lost 2 bases, J lost 3 bases, and 11 bases lay in between. The CDR3 sequence is CAWSLTVVYNSPLHF. For the CDR3, the DNA is TGTGCCTGGAGTTTGACAGTCGTCTATAATTCACCCCTCCACTTT.

V is TRBV2 and J is TRBJ1-2, with 9 bases lining up with TRBD1. Looked up from germline, CDR1 is SNHLY and CDR2 is FYNNEI. The CDR3 is made up of 13 amino acids. V trimming: 6 bases; J trimming: 8 bases; junction bases outside the gene matches: 7. The CDR3 loop is CASSQQGAGGYTF. In DNA, the CDR3 is TGTGCCAGCAGCCAACAGGGGGCGGGAGGCTACACCTTC.

The chain carries TRBV18 and TRBJ2-5; D gene ambiguous. The germline V and J ends were trimmed by 6 bases and 9 bases, with 11 bases remaining between them. CDR1 and CDR2 from the germline V gene are KGHSH and LQKENI. The CDR3 consists of 11 residues. The chain's CDR3 is CASSPERAQYF. Here the CDR3 DNA reads TGTGCCAGCTCGCCCGAAAGGGCCCAGTACTTC.

About this clone: The sample holds other DNA sequences that translate to the same CDR3. V is TRBV5-1 and J is TRBJ1-2; D not certain. CDR1 is SGHRS and CDR2 is YFSETQ in the germline V gene. CDR3 length equals 13 residues. Trimming stripped 0 bases from V and 2 bases from J, with 5 bases between. CDR3 DNA: TGCGCCAGCAGCTTGGGTGGGAACTATGGCTACACCTTC. It codes for CASSLGGNYGYTF.

V and J are TRBV5-1 and TRBJ1-2; no clear D. CDR1 SGHRS and CDR2 YFSETQ come from the germline V gene. V lost 0 bases to trimming and J lost 4 bases, with 10 bases between them. The CDR3 is 14 residues long. This chain's CDR3 is CASSLVPGLYGYTF. CDR3 bases: TGCGCCAGCAGCTTGGTGCCAGGCCTCTATGGCTACACCTTC.

The chain uses TRBV7-9 and TRBJ2-1; 10 bases match TRBD2. Trimming cost V 1 base and J 12 bases; bases outside gene matches: 9. The CDR3 is made up of 15 amino acids. In germline, CDR1 is SEHNR, CDR2 FQNEAQ (reference sequence). This chain's CDR3 is CASSLGSGRAVAQFF. The CDR3 nucleotides are TGTGCCAGCAGCTTAGGGAGCGGGAGGGCCGTCGCGCAGTTCTTC.

The table lists this clone with a count of one. This chain connects TRBV4-1 to TRBJ2-4, with TRBD2 matching 11 bases. Germline values: CDR1 MGHRA, CDR2 YSYEKL. V trimming: 0 bases; J trimming: 1 base; junction bases outside the gene matches: 8. The CDR3 sequence is 19 residues long. CDR3 nucleotides: TGCGCCAGCAGCCAAGATCCACCCCGACTAGCGGGGGCCAAAAACATTCAGTACTTC. Its translation is CASSQDPPRLAGAKNIQYF.

The chain recombines TRBV16 with TRBJ2-5, with a possible D match to TRBD1 (6 bases). V was clipped by 2 bases and J by 5 bases, with 15 bases between them. This CDR3 spans 15 amino acids. Germline CDR1 reads KGHSY; CDR2 reads FQNENV. The CDR3 coding sequence is TGTGCCAGCAGCCAAAACGCCCAGGGGTCGGAGACCCAGTACTTC. The encoded protein is CASSQNAQGSETQYF.

This clone was seen once. This sequence joins TRBV5-1 and TRBJ1-4, with D unclear. Germline values: CDR1 SGHRS, CDR2 YFSETQ. V lost 0 bases and J 8 bases, leaving 14 bases between the germline ends. This CDR3 is built from 15 residues. CDR3 bases: TGCGCCAGCAGCTTGGGTGGGCCGGGTGAGGAAAAACTGTTTTTT. This codes for CASSLGGPGEEKLFF.

J is TRBJ1-2 and V is TRBV18; D is unclear. The CDR3 sequence is 16 residues long. The V gene lost 2 bases and the J gene lost 4 bases, with 17 bases spanning the gap. The germline V gene has CDR1 KGHSH and CDR2 LQKENI. In DNA, the CDR3 is TGTGCCAGCTCACCAAATCCTCGGGTCCCAACCTATGGCTACACCTTC. Encoded protein: CASSPNPRVPTYGYTF.

The CDR3 DNA is TGTGCCAGCTCACCACTGACACTCTCGAACACCGGGGAGCTGTTTTTT. It specifies CASSPLTLSNTGELFF. This rearrangement joins TRBV18 to TRBJ2-2, with D unclear. Germline V gene sequence: CDR1 KGHSH, CDR2 LQKENI. V lost 1 base and J 0 bases, leaving 9 bases between the germline ends. This CDR3 is 16 amino acids long.

The chain couples TRBV28 to TRBJ2-5; weak D call: TRBD1 (6 bases). This CDR3 is 16 amino acids long. Germline V gives CDR1 MDHEN, CDR2 SYDVKM. The germline V and J ends were trimmed by 2 bases and 4 bases, with 17 bases remaining between them. The CDR3 bases are TGTGCCAGCAGTTTAGGGATGGGGGCGTTTATAGAGACCCAGTACTTC. Translation gives CASSLGMGAFIETQYF.

V gene TRBV12-3 or TRBV12-4 combines with J gene TRBJ2-3, with 7 bases identical to TRBD1. After removal of 10 bases from V and 0 bases from J, the junction contained 4 bases not matched to a gene. The CDR3 extends over 13 amino acids. CDR3 bases: TGTGCCATCTGGACAGGAAGCACAGATACGCAGTATTTT. Protein sequence: CAIWTGSTDTQYF.

This chain links TRBV3-1 (or the pseudogene TRBV3-2) with TRBJ1-5; the D is unclear. The germline CDR1 and CDR2 sequences are LGHDT and YNNKEL (reference sequence). The CDR3 has 13 amino acids. Trimming pared 4 bases from V and 5 bases from J, leaving 9 bases between. For the CDR3, the DNA is TGTGCCAGCAGCCCTATGGTGGATCAGCCCCAGCATTTT. This encodes CASSPMVDQPQHF.

The rearrangement links TRBV5-6 to TRBJ1-2; perhaps TRBD1 as D (6 bases). The CDR3 runs 13 residues. Per the germline V gene, CDR1 is SGHDT and CDR2 is YYEEEE. V lost 2 bases to trimming and J lost 3 bases, with 8 bases between them. In DNA, the CDR3 is TGTGCCAGCAGCTTAGACAGGTACTATGGCTACACCTTC. As protein: CASSLDRYYGYTF.